Sequencing of this TCR beta chain was carried out in a study of shared clonotypes between healthy human individuals. Whole-study findings and limits: In contrast to clonotypes shared by all four donors, non-shared clonotypes had lower generation probabilities.

Notes on this clone: Its antigen is unknown.

Assay used: immunoSEQ multiplex PCR; TCRdb lists only in-frame clones, some missing. The data show roughly 1,800,000 clones, about 95% seen once. The CDR3 totals 15 residues. The germline V gene has CDR1 SGDLS and CDR2 YYNGEE. Trimming removed 5 bases from V and 5 bases from J; junction bases left unmatched: 8. Cells designated naive CD8 were CD45RO-negative and were positively selected for CCR7, with terminally differentiated effector memory CD45RA+ cells excluded. The J gene is TRBJ1-2, the V gene TRBV9; 11 nucleotides agree with TRBD1. This TCR came from a man younger than 35 in good health. The sequencing input was naive CD8+ T cells sorted from blood. The CDR3 region is CASSTGQGAEYGYTF. The CDR3 nucleotides are TGTGCCAGCAGTACCGGACAGGGGGCTGAATATGGCTACACCTTC.